The 10 T cell receptor beta chains below were found in one sample sequenced in a study of CXCR3-negative and CXCR3-positive naive CD8 T cells (dated by TCRdb to the late 2010s). The reads were generated on a NextSeq 550. The Human TCR Profiling Kit (MiLaboratory) was used to make UMI-labeled 5' RACE TRB cDNA libraries. After TCRdb reprocessed the reads, each CDR3 protein sequence was kept as one row, without DNA. The table held for this sample gives over 100,000 distinct CDR3 sequences. The ten largest make up 0.45% to 0.55% of the sample. Sequencing was performed on naive CXCR3- CD8+ T cells from blood. Read against the paper, the sample's cell subset or site label means: CD45RO-CCR7+CD27+CD95- naive CD8+ T cells lacking CXCR3 (TNR3-). The receptors were gathered from a human donor in good health. Some clones in this sample may be carry-over from other donors' samples.

This chain uses TRBV9 with TRBJ2-3; TCRdb outputs TRBD1, but without DNA this stays unchecked. This CDR3 spans 16 amino acids. Germline values: CDR1 SGDLS, CDR2 YYNGEE. CDR3 sequence reads: CASSQQGASSTDTQYF.

The J gene is TRBJ2-1, the V gene TRBV7-9; TCRdb gives TRBD2 as the D gene, but with no DNA this cannot be confirmed. CDR3 length equals 16 residues. Germline assignment: CDR1 SEHNR and CDR2 FQNEAQ (reference sequence). Here the CDR3 reads CASSIPIAGPYNEQFF.

The rearrangement joins TRBV28 to TRBJ2-4. The CDR3 extends over 16 amino acids. Germline V gene lookup returns CDR1 MDHEN and CDR2 SYDVKM. This CDR3 reads CASSLSTVLAKNIQYF.

The V and J genes are TRBV27 and TRBJ1-2; the D gene TCRdb calls, TRBD1, cannot be checked with no DNA. Germline lookup yields CDR1 MNHEY and CDR2 SMNVEV (reference sequence). The CDR3 covers 14 residues. The CDR3 reads CASSLRGTLYGYTF.

CDR3: CSADILGAYNEQFF. The V call is TRBV20-1, the J call TRBJ2-1. The CDR3 extends over 14 amino acids. The germline V gene has CDR1 DFQATT and CDR2 SNEGSKA (reference sequence).

CDR3 in amino acids: CASSETVGGTEAFF. The rearrangement joins TRBV2 to TRBJ1-1; no DNA is available, so the TRBD1 call from TCRdb remains unchecked. The CDR3 consists of 14 residues. Germline V CDR1 and CDR2: SNHLY, FYNNEI.

This CDR3 reads CASSPFLGTSGDPHVNEQFF. This chain links TRBV3-1 with TRBJ2-1; checking the TCRdb D call of TRBD2 is not possible without DNA. The CDR3 extends over 20 amino acids. The germline V gene encodes CDR1 LGHDT and CDR2 YNNKEL (reference sequence).

The J gene is TRBJ2-7, the V gene TRBV28. From germline, CDR1 is MDHEN and CDR2 SYDVKM. The CDR3 loop spans 14 amino acids. CDR3 loop: CASSLKYREYEQYF.

The chain carries TRBV7-8 and TRBJ1-3. Germline lookup yields CDR1 SGHVS and CDR2 FQNEAQ. There are 17 residues in the CDR3. The CDR3 sequence is CASSLITDLLSGNTIYF.

This chain joins TRBV23-1 and TRBJ2-7; the D call from TCRdb, TRBD1, cannot be confirmed without DNA. TRBV23-1 is known as an ORF, though its function is uncertain. This CDR3 contains 16 residues. The CDR3: CASSPTNGTLSYEQYF.